This TCR beta chain was profiled in a study of shared clonotypes between healthy human individuals. Study at large: For every donor, three CD4 naive, three CD4 memory, two CD8 naive and one CD8 memory plates were used.

CD8 cells classed as naive were CD45RO-negative and positively selected for CCR7, excluding terminally differentiated effector memory CD45RA+ cells. Profiling relied on immunoSEQ multiplex PCR, and the TCRdb table lists in-frame clones only, not all of them. The data contain 550,000 to 600,000 clones, 95% to 98% of them seen just once; the ten biggest clones take up approximately 0.33%. Material for sequencing was naive CD8+ T cells sorted from blood. The TCR originated in a man between 25 and 39 years old in good health.

CDR3: CASSPQAGGGTDTQYF. The CDR3 DNA follows: TGTGCCAGCTCACCACAGGCAGGGGGCGGCACAGATACGCAGTATTTT. This chain joins TRBV18 and TRBJ2-3, with 8 bases matching TRBD1. This CDR3 contains 16 residues. Losses at the gene ends were 1 base for V and 1 base for J; bases not matched to a gene: 4. Germline CDR1 reads KGHSH; CDR2 reads LQKENI.